These 26 T cell receptor beta chains originate from one sample sequenced in a study of vaccination and CD4 T cells after COVID-19. With the Oncomine TCR Beta short-read assay, DNA from cultured CD4+ T cells was sequenced. In TCRdb, the PCR reads were re-called with MiXCR into one record per CDR3 protein. The sample includes 8,000 to 9,000 distinct CDR3 sequences, less than 60% seen only once; the top ten take over 25%. What these receptors recognize is not known. Treatment here: roughly ten-day PBMC culture with coronavirus spike peptide pools or control peptides (ViraFEST assay). Harvesting of the unexposed donor's CD4+ T cells predated the COVID-19 pandemic (2011-2018). The sample taken for sequencing was CD4+ T cells from blood, cultured in vitro. These receptors all come from a human donor in good health.

This chain joins TRBV20-1 and TRBJ1-2, with D perhaps matching TRBD1 (5 bases). The CDR3 spans 17 residues. Germline values: CDR1 DFQATT, CDR2 SNEGSKA (reference sequence). V gave up 3 bases and J gave up 1 base, with 21 bases separating them. The CDR3 coding sequence is TGCAGTGCTAGGGGCGGGGGACTGGGGGTTAGTAACTATGGCTACACCTTC. Its translation: CSARGGGLGVSNYGYTF.

In its sample, this clonotype is medium-sized. This rearrangement joins TRBV5-8 to TRBJ1-5, with TRBD1 matching over 7 bases. The CDR3 has 15 amino acids. Losses at the gene ends were 0 bases for V and 0 bases for J; bases not matched to a gene: 0. Germline CDR1 SGHTS, CDR2 YDEGEE. The CDR3, as DNA: TGTGCCAGCAGCTTGGGGGACAGTAGCAATCAGCCCCAGCATTTT. Its protein is CASSLGDSSNQPQHF.

The chain couples TRBV12-3 or TRBV12-4 to TRBJ2-5, with a tentative D call TRBD1 (5 bases). This CDR3 region has 16 residues. V was trimmed by 0 bases and J by 1 base, leaving 12 bases between them. The CDR3 here is CASSLALWGGQETQYF. The CDR3 coding sequence is TGTGCCAGCAGTTTAGCGCTCTGGGGCGGCCAAGAGACCCAGTACTTC.

CDR3 amino acids: CASRAGAGGGNQPQHF. CDR3 DNA: TGTGCCAGCAGGGCAGGGGCCGGCGGTGGCAATCAGCCCCAGCATTTT. This chain connects TRBV12-3 or TRBV12-4 to TRBJ1-5; weak D call: TRBD1 (6 bases). V was cut by 6 bases and J by 2 bases, with 17 bases left in between. There are 16 residues in the CDR3.

This clonotype has only one observation. The chain's CDR3 is CASSPTLSSYNEQFF. CDR3 bases: TGTGCCAGCAGCCCGACTTTGAGCTCCTACAATGAGCAGTTCTTC. V gene TRBV7-2 combines with J gene TRBJ2-1; D gene unclear. Germline V gene sequence: CDR1 SGHTA, CDR2 FQGNSA. This CDR3 region has 15 residues. V was pared by 5 bases and J by 0 bases, with 11 bases between.

This clonotype was counted a few times. This chain connects TRBV7-9 to TRBJ1-2, with TRBD1 matching 9 bases. Germline CDR1 reads SEHNR; CDR2 reads FQNEAQ (reference sequence). V lost 3 bases to trimming and J lost 13 bases; unmatched junction nucleotides: 9. CDR3 length: 13 residues. CDR3 sequence reads: CASSLGTGTSGTF. For the CDR3, the DNA is TGTGCCAGCAGCTTGGGGACAGGGACTTCGGGCACCTTC.

The chain carries TRBV20-1 and TRBJ2-7, with D maybe TRBD2 (5 bases). V was pared by 1 base and J by 3 bases, with 13 bases between. Germline CDR1 DFQATT, CDR2 SNEGSKA (reference sequence). This CDR3 has 14 amino acids. CDR3 region: CSARVRGRDYEQYF. Here the CDR3 DNA reads TGCAGTGCTAGAGTCCGAGGGAGAGACTACGAGCAGTACTTC.

The rearrangement uses TRBV28 and TRBJ1-4; TRBD1 agrees at 8 bases. With 6 bases clipped from V and 7 bases from J, the junction kept 4 bases outside the gene matches. The CDR3 runs 13 residues. From germline, CDR1 is MDHEN and CDR2 SYDVKM. DNA for the CDR3: TGTGCCAGCAGGGACAGGGCGTCTGAAAAACTGTTTTTT. Translation: CASRDRASEKLFF.

The chain is built from TRBV6-1 and TRBJ1-1; D is ambiguous. The V gene lost 1 base and the J gene lost 1 base, with 10 bases spanning the gap. The CDR3 covers 15 residues. CDR1 is MNHNS, CDR2 SASEGT, per germline. CDR3 in amino acids: CASSEVGVQNTEAFF. The CDR3 region has the DNA TGTGCCAGCAGTGAAGTGGGCGTGCAGAACACTGAAGCTTTCTTT.

The V gene is TRBV11-2, the J gene TRBJ2-5; D ambiguous. V gave up 5 bases and J gave up 5 bases, with 15 bases separating them. CDR1 and CDR2 from the germline V gene are SGHAT and FQNNGV. The CDR3 runs to 14 residues. The CDR3 bases are TGTGCCAGCAGCCCCATGGGCCTGAGGGAGACCCAGTACTTC. Translation gives CASSPMGLRETQYF.

This clonotype was found a few times. The chain combines TRBV30 with TRBJ2-7; TRBD1 aligns across 11 bases. Germline loops: CDR1 GTSNPN, CDR2 SVGIG (reference sequence). V shed 2 bases, J shed 1 base, and the junction held 4 bases outside the gene matches. The CDR3 consists of 15 residues. CDR3 DNA sequence: TGTGCCTGGAGTCTGGGACAGGGGGTTTCCTACGAGCAGTACTTC. Translating gives CAWSLGQGVSYEQYF.

The genes are TRBV15 and TRBJ2-1; tentative D call: TRBD2 (5 bases). The CDR3 consists of 12 residues. Deletions cut 3 bases from V and 7 bases from J, with 7 bases between. The V gene's germline CDR1 is LNHNV and CDR2 YYDKDF (reference sequence). This CDR3 reads CATSSGENEQFF. The CDR3 DNA sequence: TGTGCCACCAGCAGCGGGGAGAATGAGCAGTTCTTC. Filled out from reference TRBV15 and TRBJ2-1, the complete variable domain reads DAMVIQNPRYQVTQFGKPVTLSCSQTLNHNVMYWYQQKSSQAPKLLFHYYDKDFNNEADTPDNFQSRRPNTSFCFLDIRSPGLGDTAMYLCATSSGENEQFFGPGTRLTVL.

CDR3 in DNA: TGTGCCACCAGCAGAGAAGGGGTCCAAGAGACCCAGTACTTC. It encodes CATSREGVQETQYF. The chain carries TRBV15 and TRBJ2-5, with D tentatively TRBD1 (5 bases). The CDR3 runs to 14 residues. CDR1 LNHNV and CDR2 YYDKDF come from the germline V gene (reference sequence). Trimming pared 0 bases from V and 1 base from J, leaving 6 bases between.

As DNA, the CDR3 is TGTGCCAGCAGCTTAGTCCGGAACACTCTCGGTGAGCAGTTCTTC. This gives the protein CASSLVRNTLGEQFF. The chain couples TRBV7-2 to TRBJ2-1; D remains ambiguous. Germline-derived CDR1 and CDR2 are SGHTA and FQGNSA. Trimming left V 1 base short and J 9 bases short, with 16 bases between. The CDR3 sequence is 15 residues long.

The chain uses TRBV19 and TRBJ2-2; TRBD1 or TRBD2 may be the D gene (6 bases each). The CDR3 runs to 15 residues. Germline V gene sequence: CDR1 LNHDA, CDR2 SQIVND (reference sequence). The ends were cut back, 6 bases at V and 0 bases at J, with 11 bases in the middle. Here the CDR3 reads CASRNGGANTGELFF. Written as DNA, the CDR3 is TGTGCCAGTAGAAACGGGGGCGCGAACACCGGGGAGCTGTTTTTT.

The chain has TRBV7-8 and TRBJ2-7, with D unresolved. The CDR3 contains 14 residues. Germline V gives CDR1 SGHVS, CDR2 FQNEAQ. The V end was cut by 1 base, the J end by 2 bases, with 9 bases between. The CDR3, as DNA: TGTGCCAGCAGCTTAGGACGTCTCCCCTACGAGCAGTACTTC. Amino acid sequence: CASSLGRLPYEQYF.

The chain carries TRBV6-1 and TRBJ1-6, with 10 bases identical to TRBD1. The CDR3 sequence is 14 residues long. Germline V lookup: CDR1 MNHNS, CDR2 SASEGT. The trim removed 6 bases at V and 7 bases at J, leaving 3 bases unmatched. This chain's CDR3 is CASRVGQGNSPLHF. The CDR3 DNA follows: TGTGCCAGCAGGGTGGGACAGGGGAATTCACCCCTCCACTTT.

There are a few counts of this clonotype. V is TRBV4-2 and J is TRBJ2-3, with D uncertain. The germline V and J ends were trimmed by 6 bases and 0 bases, with 19 bases remaining between them. CDR1 is LGHNA and CDR2 is YNFKEQ in the germline V gene. The length of the CDR3 is 17 residues. CDR3 amino acids: CASRTPMATTSTDTQYF. The CDR3 bases are TGTGCCAGCAGAACCCCAATGGCGACCACTAGCACAGATACGCAGTATTTT.

The rearrangement joins TRBV6-1 to TRBJ1-5; D is undetermined. The CDR3 contains 13 residues. The germline gives CDR1 MNHNS, CDR2 SASEGT. V was cut by 5 bases and J by 11 bases, with 16 bases left in between. The CDR3 spells CASSPRAPLAQHF. The DNA of the CDR3 is TGTGCCAGCAGTCCCCGGGCTCCTCTGGCCCAGCATTTT.

The chain joins TRBV6-5 to TRBJ2-7; D gene ambiguous. Deletions cut 0 bases from V and 7 bases from J, with 10 bases between. The CDR3 is 13 amino acids. In germline, CDR1 is MNHEY, CDR2 SVGAGI. The CDR3 DNA reads TGTGCCAGCAGTTACTCGCCGCAAAAGGAGCAGTACTTC. Its translation is CASSYSPQKEQYF.

The sample holds a few counts of this clonotype. The rearrangement uses TRBV4-3 and TRBJ1-2; D is possibly TRBD1 (6 bases). The germline CDR1 and CDR2 sequences are LGHNA and YSLEER. The CDR3 extends over 14 amino acids. Trimming pared 2 bases from V and 4 bases from J, leaving 11 bases between. The CDR3 DNA is TGCGCCAGCAGCCAAAGTCGGGGGCCCTATGGCTACACCTTC. This translates into CASSQSRGPYGYTF.

V is TRBV30 and J is TRBJ1-5, with 9 bases aligning to TRBD1. V gave up 5 bases and J gave up 4 bases; unmatched junction bases: 3. The germline V gene has CDR1 GTSNPN and CDR2 SVGIG (reference sequence). This CDR3 comprises 13 residues. The CDR3 region is CAWGQGSNQPQHF. DNA for the CDR3: TGTGCCTGGGGACAGGGGTCTAATCAGCCCCAGCATTTT.

This sequence joins TRBV7-8 and TRBJ2-7; no clear D gene. Germline V gives CDR1 SGHVS, CDR2 FQNEAQ. Trimming removed 0 bases from V and 6 bases from J, with 15 bases in between. The CDR3 contains 15 residues. CDR3 coding DNA: TGTGCCAGCAGCTTAGCGCTTGGGCCAGTCTCCGAGCAGTACTTC. It codes for CASSLALGPVSEQYF.

There are a few counts of this clonotype. V usage is TRBV20-1 and J usage is TRBJ1-1; 10 bases match TRBD1. The trim removed 4 bases at V and 0 bases at J, leaving 5 bases unmatched. The CDR3 sequence is 15 residues long. Germline CDR1 and CDR2: DFQATT and SNEGSKA (reference sequence). CDR3 amino acids: CSATGDRGLNTEAFF. CDR3 nucleotides: TGCAGTGCTACGGGTGACAGGGGGCTGAACACTGAAGCTTTCTTT.

As for this clonotype: This may be a read error: a much more frequent sequence differs by one nucleotide. The genes are TRBV9 and TRBJ2-2; 8 positions match TRBD2. This CDR3 region has 15 residues. The V gene's germline CDR1 is SGDLS and CDR2 YYNGEE. Here the CDR3 DNA reads TGTACCAGCAGCGTTGGCGGGAGGTTGGCCGGGGAGCTGTTTTTT. Its translation: CTSSVGGRLAGELFF.

The chain joins TRBV6-1 to TRBJ1-5; D unresolved. Trimming stripped 5 bases from V and 4 bases from J, with 9 bases between. The CDR3 runs 13 residues. The germline CDR1 and CDR2 sequences are MNHNS and SASEGT. The CDR3 loop reads CASSRHWNQPQHF. CDR3 coding DNA: TGTGCCAGCAGTCGACATTGGAATCAGCCCCAGCATTTT.